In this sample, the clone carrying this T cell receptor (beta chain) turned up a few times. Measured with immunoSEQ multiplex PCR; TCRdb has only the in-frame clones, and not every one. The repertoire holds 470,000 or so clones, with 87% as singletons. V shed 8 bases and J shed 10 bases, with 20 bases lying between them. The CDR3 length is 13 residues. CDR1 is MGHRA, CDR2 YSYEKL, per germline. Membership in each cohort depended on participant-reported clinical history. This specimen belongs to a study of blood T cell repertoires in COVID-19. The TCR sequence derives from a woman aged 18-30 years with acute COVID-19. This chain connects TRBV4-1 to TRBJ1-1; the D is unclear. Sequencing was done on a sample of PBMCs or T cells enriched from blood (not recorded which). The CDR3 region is CASSEVAASLAFF. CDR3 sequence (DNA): TGCGCCAGCTCGGAGGTTGCAGCCAGTTTAGCTTTCTTT.